The sequence of this T cell receptor (beta chain) was determined in a study of blood T cell repertoires in COVID-19. The overall study: The United States, Italy and Spain supplied acute and convalescent COVID-19 samples.

Original analysis: The authors estimated nucleated cell counts from reference gene primer amplification. Measured with immunoSEQ multiplex PCR; TCRdb has only the in-frame clones, and not every one. The D gene and trimming were derived from the DNA, and the V and J assignments and clone size from that table. The table shows about 220,000 clones, with roughly 84% occurring only once. The TCR was taken from a man between 25 and 39 years old with active or convalescent COVID-19. The material sequenced was peripheral blood.

CDR3 sequence: CASRLTGGVYGYTF. The CDR3 coding sequence is TGTGCCAGCAGACTCACAGGGGGGGTCTATGGCTACACCTTC. The rearrangement links TRBV5-4 to TRBJ1-2; 8 nucleotides agree with TRBD1. The J segment lost 4 bases and the V segment lost 5 bases, leaving 7 bases of the junction unmatched. This CDR3 comprises 14 residues. From germline, CDR1 is SGHNT and CDR2 YYREEE (reference sequence).